The clone carrying this T cell receptor beta chain has a single count. No antigen is known for it. Unique molecular identifiers tagged the TCR beta cDNA libraries. TCRdb recomputed calls from the PCR reads with MiXCR, one row per CDR3 protein. The sample consists of around 500,000 distinct CDR3 sequences, around 36% of them appearing once. V was pared by 6 bases and J by 4 bases, with 7 bases of the junction left unmatched. The length of the CDR3 is 14 residues. The germline CDR1 and CDR2 sequences are DFQATT and SNEGSKA (reference sequence). The record originates from a study of post-analysis software for immune sequencing data. General study findings and limits: Patients had higher frequencies than controls of about 5 TRBV segments, including TRBV5-6, TRBV5-1 and TRBV20-1. Among multiple sclerosis patients, normalized Chao1 diversity was significantly below that of controls.

This TCR came from a girl under 18 with multiple sclerosis. The chain uses TRBV20-1 and TRBJ1-2; 11 bases are a match to TRBD1. Sequencing used blood. CDR3 in DNA: TGCAGTGCCGGACAGGGGGCGCAGGGCTATGGCTACACCTTC. It is translated as CSAGQGAQGYGYTF.